These 18 T cell receptor beta chains share one sample of origin, sequenced in a study of T cells in Graves' hyperthyroidism and ophthalmopathy. Amplification of TCR beta CDR3 regions was performed using RNA transcripts as template. First-round RT-PCR of the TCR CDR3 relied on the HTBI primer set. TCRdb analysed the multiplex PCR reads with MiXCR anew, one entry per CDR3 protein. The sample shows hundreds of thousands of distinct CDR3 sequences, around 45% of them seen only once. Sequences were obtained from peripheral blood or thyroid tissue (not recorded which). Every receptor here comes from a young woman with Graves' hyperthyroidism.

The chain combines TRBV7-9 with TRBJ2-5; perhaps TRBD2 as D (6 bases). V shed 4 bases and J shed 9 bases, with 21 bases lying between them. This CDR3 spans 15 amino acids. The germline gives CDR1 SEHNR, CDR2 FQNEAQ (reference sequence). The CDR3 sequence is CASSSGPGLQEPQYF. The CDR3 bases are TGTGCCAGCAGCTCCGGACCGGGACTCCAGGAACCCCAGTACTTC.

The rearrangement links TRBV7-6 to TRBJ1-6; D possibly corresponds to TRBD1 (5 bases). Germline CDR1 is SGHVS and CDR2 is FNYEAQ. This CDR3 region has 16 residues. The ends were cut back, 4 bases at V and 10 bases at J, with 20 bases in the middle. CDR3 in amino acids: CASSSQAGGVGSPLHF. CDR3 sequence (DNA): TGTGCCAGCAGCTCCCAGGCGGGGGGAGTAGGGTCACCCCTCCACTTT.

As DNA, the CDR3 is TGTGCCAGCAGCAACCCATATAGTGTAGCGGGAGTTGACACCGGGGAGCTGTTTTTT. Its translation is CASSNPYSVAGVDTGELFF. The V call is TRBV11-1, the J call TRBJ2-2, with 9 nucleotides matching TRBD2. V was pared by 5 bases and J by 3 bases, with 16 bases of the junction left unmatched. The germline gives CDR1 SGHAT, CDR2 FQDESV (reference sequence). The CDR3 spans 19 residues.

The chain is built from TRBV2 and TRBJ2-7; 9 bases agree with TRBD1. Trimming took 6 bases from V and 2 from J; bases not matched to a gene: 8. Per germline, CDR1 SNHLY and CDR2 FYNNEI. CDR3 length equals 15 residues. The CDR3 sequence is CASRPPGQGPYEQYF. The CDR3 DNA is TGTGCCAGCAGGCCTCCGGGACAGGGTCCCTACGAGCAGTACTTC.

With regard to this clonotype: A read error may produce the germline difference seen at one junction end. The V gene is TRBV7-9, the J gene TRBJ1-4; TRBD1 aligns across 8 bases. The V gene's germline CDR1 is SEHNR and CDR2 FQNEAQ (reference sequence). The CDR3 is made up of 14 amino acids. CDR3: CASSPQGAGEKLFF. The CDR3 DNA follows: TGTGCCAGCAGCCCGCAGGGGGCAGGTGAAAAACTGTTTTTC.

The chain employs TRBV7-9 and TRBJ1-2, with TRBD1 matching 8 bases. J lost 2 bases, V lost 6 bases, and 8 bases had no gene match. From germline, CDR1 is SEHNR and CDR2 FQNEAQ (reference sequence). There are 15 residues in the CDR3. The CDR3 region is CASSADGTGNYGYTF. Written as DNA, the CDR3 is TGTGCCAGCAGTGCGGATGGGACAGGCAACTATGGCTACACCTTC.

This chain connects TRBV24-1 to TRBJ1-2; unclear D gene. V was clipped by 1 base and J by 1 base, with 6 bases between them. The CDR3 consists of 14 residues. Germline loops: CDR1 KGHDR, CDR2 SFDVKD. CDR3 sequence reads: CATSDFDVNYGYTF. Written as DNA, the CDR3 is TGTGCCACCAGTGATTTTGATGTTAACTATGGCTACACCTTC.

In its sample, this clonotype was seen a few times. The chain has TRBV12-3 or TRBV12-4 and TRBJ2-7; D call uncertain. With 8 bases removed from V and 5 bases from J, the gap between germline ends came to 10 bases. This CDR3 has 11 residues. CDR3 nucleotides: TGTGCCAGCGGACGGACCCACGAGCAGTACTTC. Amino acids: CASGRTHEQYF.

J is TRBJ1-1 and V is TRBV29-1; tentative D call: TRBD1 (5 bases). The CDR3 extends over 8 amino acids. V lost 6 bases and J 11 bases, leaving 7 bases between the germline ends. The germline gives CDR1 SQVTM, CDR2 ANQGSEA. As DNA, the CDR3 is TGCAGCGTCAGACAGGCTTTCTTT. It codes for CSVRQAFF. Looking up the rest from reference TRBV29-1 and TRBJ1-1 gives the full variable domain: SAVISQKPSRDICQRGTSLTIQCQVDSQVTMMFWYRQQPGQSLTLIATANQGSEATYESGFVIDKFPISRPNLTFSTLTVSNMSPEDSSIYLCSVRQAFFGQGTRLTVV.

This clonotype was picked up a small number of times. CDR3 sequence reads: CASSPDRGNSYEQYF. In DNA, the CDR3 is TGTGCCAGCAGCCCGGACAGGGGTAACTCCTACGAGCAGTACTTC. The chain employs TRBV7-9 and TRBJ2-7, with 9 positions matching TRBD1. CDR1 is SEHNR and CDR2 is FQNEAQ in the germline V gene (reference sequence). Trimming took 5 bases from V and 0 from J; bases not matched to a gene: 5. The CDR3 extends over 15 amino acids.

CDR3 DNA sequence: TGTGCCACCAGTCCCAGGGGGGTGAATTCACCCCTCCACTTT. Protein product: CATSPRGVNSPLHF. The chain has TRBV24-1 and TRBJ1-6, with 7 positions matching TRBD1. CDR3 length: 14 residues. Germline V lookup: CDR1 KGHDR, CDR2 SFDVKD. Trimming at V came to 6 bases and at J to 7 bases, leaving 5 bases not matched to a gene.

V usage is TRBV18 and J usage is TRBJ1-2; tentative D call: TRBD1 (5 bases). CDR3 size: 13 residues. The germline V and J ends were trimmed by 2 bases and 7 bases, with 11 bases remaining between them. Germline V gives CDR1 KGHSH, CDR2 LQKENI. The CDR3 sequence is CASSPGQQGGYTF. DNA for the CDR3: TGTGCCAGCTCACCAGGGCAGCAGGGTGGCTACACCTTC.

This clonotype was found many times. The chain links TRBV7-9 to TRBJ1-1; D ambiguous. CDR1 is SEHNR and CDR2 is FQNEAQ in the germline V gene (reference sequence). The CDR3 runs to 12 residues. Trimming removed 1 base from V and 6 bases from J, with 6 bases in between. In DNA form, the CDR3 reads TGTGCCAGCAGCTTAGGAAGGGCTGAAGCTTTCTTT. It specifies CASSLGRAEAFF.

This clonotype has ten or more counts. The CDR3 nucleotides are TGTGCCAGCAGCGCCAGGACAGGGACGGATGATGAAAAACTGTTTTTT. Its protein is CASSARTGTDDEKLFF. V and J are TRBV9 and TRBJ1-4, with 8 bases aligning to TRBD1. Trimming removed 3 bases from V and 6 bases from J; junction bases left unmatched: 10. Per the germline V gene, CDR1 is SGDLS and CDR2 is YYNGEE. The CDR3 runs to 16 residues.

V and J are TRBV15 and TRBJ2-2, with a tentative D call TRBD1 (7 bases). The CDR3 loop spans 20 amino acids. V lost 0 bases and J lost 0, with 20 bases in between. Germline V gene sequence: CDR1 LNHNV, CDR2 YYDKDF (reference sequence). The CDR3 spells CATSREQGIGSPANTGELFF. The CDR3 DNA reads TGTGCCACCAGCAGAGAACAGGGGATCGGGAGTCCCGCGAACACCGGGGAGCTGTTTTTT. The full variable domain, completed using reference TRBV15 and TRBJ2-2, is DAMVIQNPRYQVTQFGKPVTLSCSQTLNHNVMYWYQQKSSQAPKLLFHYYDKDFNNEADTPDNFQSRRPNTSFCFLDIRSPGLGDTAMYLCATSREQGIGSPANTGELFFGEGSRLTVL.

The V gene is TRBV7-9, the J gene TRBJ2-7, with a tentative D call TRBD2 (5 bases). The V end was cut by 5 bases, the J end by 3 bases, with 26 bases between. Per germline, CDR1 SEHNR and CDR2 FQNEAQ (reference sequence). The CDR3 spans 18 residues. The CDR3 reads CASSRPAVNGLTNYEQYF. The CDR3, as DNA: TGTGCCAGCAGCCGACCCGCAGTAAACGGACTTACCAACTACGAGCAGTACTTC.

V gene TRBV7-8 combines with J gene TRBJ1-5; no clear D. The germline V and J ends were trimmed by 2 bases and 0 bases, with 11 bases remaining between them. The CDR3 is made up of 16 amino acids. The germline V gene has CDR1 SGHVS and CDR2 FQNEAQ. DNA for the CDR3: TGTGCCAGCAGCTTAAAAAGGGAGCATAGCAATCAGCCCCAGCATTTT. It specifies CASSLKREHSNQPQHF.

This clonotype appeared a few times. This chain uses TRBV10-3 with TRBJ1-1; D is perhaps TRBD1 (6 bases). V was cut by 10 bases and J by 5 bases, with 17 bases left in between. Germline V gene data show CDR1 as ENHRY and CDR2 as SYGVKD. The CDR3 has 13 amino acids. The CDR3 region is CASGDQGRTEAFF. In nucleotides, the CDR3 is TGTGCCAGCGGAGACCAGGGGCGGACTGAAGCTTTCTTT.